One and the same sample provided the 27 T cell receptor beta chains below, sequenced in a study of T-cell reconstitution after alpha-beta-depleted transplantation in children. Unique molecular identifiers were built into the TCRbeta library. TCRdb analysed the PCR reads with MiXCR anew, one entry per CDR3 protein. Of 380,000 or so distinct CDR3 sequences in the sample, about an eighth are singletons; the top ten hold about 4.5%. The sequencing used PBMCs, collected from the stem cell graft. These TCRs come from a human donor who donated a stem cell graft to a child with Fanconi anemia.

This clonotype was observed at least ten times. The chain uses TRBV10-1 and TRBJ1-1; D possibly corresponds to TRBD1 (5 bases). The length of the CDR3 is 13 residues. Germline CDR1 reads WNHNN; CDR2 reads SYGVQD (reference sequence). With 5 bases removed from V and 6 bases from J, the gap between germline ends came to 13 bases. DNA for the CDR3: TGCGCCAGCAGTCACCAGCAGGGATCTGAAGCTTTCTTT. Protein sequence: CASSHQQGSEAFF.

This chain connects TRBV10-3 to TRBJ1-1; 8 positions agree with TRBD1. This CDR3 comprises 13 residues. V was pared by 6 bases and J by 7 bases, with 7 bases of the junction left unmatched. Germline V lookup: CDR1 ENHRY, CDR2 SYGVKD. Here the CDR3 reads CAISPDGTGEAFF. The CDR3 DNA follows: TGTGCCATCAGCCCCGACGGGACAGGTGAAGCTTTCTTT.

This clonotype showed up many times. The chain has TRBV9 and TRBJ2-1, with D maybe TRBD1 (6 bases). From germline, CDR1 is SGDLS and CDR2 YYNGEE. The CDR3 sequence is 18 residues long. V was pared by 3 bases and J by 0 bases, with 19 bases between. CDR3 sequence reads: CASSDNPLQGSSYNEQFF. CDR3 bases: TGTGCCAGCAGCGACAACCCCCTACAGGGTAGCTCCTACAATGAGCAGTTCTTC. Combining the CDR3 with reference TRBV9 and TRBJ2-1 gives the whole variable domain DSGVTQTPKHLITATGQRVTLRCSPRSGDLSVYWYQQSLDQGLQFLIQYYNGEERAKGNILERFSAQQFPDLHSELNLSSLELGDSALYFCASSDNPLQGSSYNEQFFGPGTRLTVL.

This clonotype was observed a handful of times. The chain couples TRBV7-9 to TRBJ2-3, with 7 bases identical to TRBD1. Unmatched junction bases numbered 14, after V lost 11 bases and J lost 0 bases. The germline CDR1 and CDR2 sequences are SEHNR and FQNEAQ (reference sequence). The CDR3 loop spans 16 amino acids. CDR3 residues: CAGGIGTAPSTDTQYF. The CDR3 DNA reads TGTGCCGGAGGTATAGGGACAGCTCCAAGCACAGATACGCAGTATTTT.

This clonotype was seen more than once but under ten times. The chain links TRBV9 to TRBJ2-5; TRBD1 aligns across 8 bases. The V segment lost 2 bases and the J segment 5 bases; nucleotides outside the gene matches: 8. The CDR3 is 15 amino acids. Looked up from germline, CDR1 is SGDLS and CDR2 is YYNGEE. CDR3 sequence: CASSVYRGIGETQYF. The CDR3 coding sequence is TGTGCCAGCAGCGTTTACAGGGGGATAGGCGAGACCCAGTACTTC.

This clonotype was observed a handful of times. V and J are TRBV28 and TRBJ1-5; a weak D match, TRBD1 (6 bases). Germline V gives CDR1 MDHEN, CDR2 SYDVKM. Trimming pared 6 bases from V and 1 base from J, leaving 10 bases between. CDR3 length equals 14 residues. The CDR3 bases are TGTGCCAGCAGAACCACAGGGAGCAATCAGCCCCAGCATTTT. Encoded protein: CASRTTGSNQPQHF.

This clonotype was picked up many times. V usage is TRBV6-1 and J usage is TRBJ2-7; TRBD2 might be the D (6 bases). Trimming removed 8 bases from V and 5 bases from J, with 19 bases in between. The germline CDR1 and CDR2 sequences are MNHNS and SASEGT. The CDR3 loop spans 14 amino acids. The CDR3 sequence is CASVPGGPFHEQYF. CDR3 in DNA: TGTGCCAGCGTCCCCGGGGGACCCTTCCACGAGCAGTACTTC.

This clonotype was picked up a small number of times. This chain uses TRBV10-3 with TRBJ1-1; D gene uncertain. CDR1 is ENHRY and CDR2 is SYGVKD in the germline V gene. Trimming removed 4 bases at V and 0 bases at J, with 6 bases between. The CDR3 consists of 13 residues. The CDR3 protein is CAISGSVNTEAFF. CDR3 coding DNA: TGTGCCATCAGTGGGTCCGTGAACACTGAAGCTTTCTTT.

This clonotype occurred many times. In nucleotides, the CDR3 is TGTGCCACCCGGACTAGCAACCCCACTGGGACTAGCACAGATACGCAGTATTTT. The encoded protein is CATRTSNPTGTSTDTQYF. The V call is TRBV27, the J call TRBJ2-3; 8 bases are a match to TRBD2. The V gene's germline CDR1 is MNHEY and CDR2 SMNVEV (reference sequence). The CDR3 has 18 residues. V lost 10 bases to trimming and J lost 0 bases; unmatched junction nucleotides: 18.

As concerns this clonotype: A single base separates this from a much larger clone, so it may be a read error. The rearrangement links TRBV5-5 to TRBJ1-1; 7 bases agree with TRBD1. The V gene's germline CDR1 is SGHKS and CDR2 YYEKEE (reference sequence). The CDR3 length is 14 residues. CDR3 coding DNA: TGTACCAGCAGCCTAACAGGGGTCGGCACTGAAGCTTTCTTT. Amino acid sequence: CTSSLTGVGTEAFF.

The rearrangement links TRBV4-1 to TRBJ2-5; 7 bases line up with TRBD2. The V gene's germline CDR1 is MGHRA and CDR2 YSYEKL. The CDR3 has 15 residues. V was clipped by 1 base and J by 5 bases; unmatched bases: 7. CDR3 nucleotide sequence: TGCGCCAGCAGCCAAGTTCCAGCGGGGCAGGAGACCCAGTACTTC. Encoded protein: CASSQVPAGQETQYF.

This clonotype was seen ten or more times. DNA of the CDR3: TGCAGTGCTAGAGTGGGAGGGAATTCACCCCTCCACTTT. Encoded protein: CSARVGGNSPLHF. The chain combines TRBV20-1 with TRBJ1-6; D is undetermined. V lost 1 base to trimming and J lost 7 bases, with 8 bases between them. Germline V gives CDR1 DFQATT, CDR2 SNEGSKA (reference sequence). This CDR3 comprises 13 residues.

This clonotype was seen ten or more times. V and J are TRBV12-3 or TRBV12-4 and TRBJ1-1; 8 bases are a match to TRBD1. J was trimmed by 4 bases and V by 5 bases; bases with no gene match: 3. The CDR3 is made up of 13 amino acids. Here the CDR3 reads CASSIGQGTEAFF. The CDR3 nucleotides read TGTGCCAGCAGTATCGGACAGGGCACTGAAGCTTTCTTT.

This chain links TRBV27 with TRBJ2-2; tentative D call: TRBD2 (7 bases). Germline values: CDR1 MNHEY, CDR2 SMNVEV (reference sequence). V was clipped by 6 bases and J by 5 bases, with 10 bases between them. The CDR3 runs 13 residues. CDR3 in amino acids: CASRRGATGELFF. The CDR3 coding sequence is TGTGCCAGCAGACGGGGGGCAACCGGGGAGCTGTTTTTT.

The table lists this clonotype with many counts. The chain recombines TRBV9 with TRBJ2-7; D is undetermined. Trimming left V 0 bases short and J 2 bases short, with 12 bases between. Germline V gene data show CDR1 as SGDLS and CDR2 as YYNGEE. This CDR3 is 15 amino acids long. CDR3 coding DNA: TGTGCCAGCAGCGTAGGAAAGGGCAAAGCCTACGAGCAGTACTTC. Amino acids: CASSVGKGKAYEQYF.

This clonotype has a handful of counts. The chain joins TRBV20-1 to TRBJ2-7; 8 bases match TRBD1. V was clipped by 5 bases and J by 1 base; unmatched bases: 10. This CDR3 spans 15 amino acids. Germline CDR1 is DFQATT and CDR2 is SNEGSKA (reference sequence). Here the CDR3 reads CSAWSRDRSSYEQYF. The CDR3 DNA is TGCAGTGCTTGGAGCCGGGACAGGTCTTCCTACGAGCAGTACTTC.

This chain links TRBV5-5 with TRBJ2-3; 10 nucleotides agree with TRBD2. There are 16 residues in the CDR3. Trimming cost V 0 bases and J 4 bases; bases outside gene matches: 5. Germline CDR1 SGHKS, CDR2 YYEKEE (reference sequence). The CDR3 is CASSLVSGGPSDTQYF. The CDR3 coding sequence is TGTGCCAGCAGCTTGGTTAGCGGGGGGCCGTCAGATACGCAGTATTTT.

In DNA, the CDR3 is TGTGCCACCAGTGCCGGGGGACGGGGCACAGATACGCAGTATTTT. Encoded protein: CATSAGGRGTDTQYF. This chain uses TRBV24-1 with TRBJ2-3; a weak D match, TRBD2 (6 bases). Trimming cost V 5 bases and J 1 base, with 12 bases left between them. The V gene's germline CDR1 is KGHDR and CDR2 SFDVKD. The CDR3 has 15 residues.

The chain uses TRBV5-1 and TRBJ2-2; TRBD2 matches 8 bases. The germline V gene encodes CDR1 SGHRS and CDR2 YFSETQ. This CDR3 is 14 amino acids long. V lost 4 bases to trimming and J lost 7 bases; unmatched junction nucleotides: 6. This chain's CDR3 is CASSPAGASGELFF. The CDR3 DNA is TGCGCCAGCAGCCCAGCGGGGGCCAGCGGGGAGCTGTTTTTT.

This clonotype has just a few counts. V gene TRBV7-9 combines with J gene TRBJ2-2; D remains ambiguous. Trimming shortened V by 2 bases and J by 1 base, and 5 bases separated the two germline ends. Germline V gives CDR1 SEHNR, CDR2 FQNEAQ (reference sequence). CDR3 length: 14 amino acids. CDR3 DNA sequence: TGTGCCAGCAGCTTAACCATGAACACCGGGGAGCTGTTTTTT. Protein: CASSLTMNTGELFF.

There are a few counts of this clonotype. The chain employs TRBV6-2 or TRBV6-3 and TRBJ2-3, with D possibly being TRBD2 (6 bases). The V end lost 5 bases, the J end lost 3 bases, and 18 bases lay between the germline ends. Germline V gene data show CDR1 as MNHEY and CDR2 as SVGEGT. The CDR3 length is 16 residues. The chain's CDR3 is CASSRTGLAITDTQYF. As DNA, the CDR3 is TGTGCCAGCAGTCGGACGGGACTCGCAATAACAGATACGCAGTATTTT.

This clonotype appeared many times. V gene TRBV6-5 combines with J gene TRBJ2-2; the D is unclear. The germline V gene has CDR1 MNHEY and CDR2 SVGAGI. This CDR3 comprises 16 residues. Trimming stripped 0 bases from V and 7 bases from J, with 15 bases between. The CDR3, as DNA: TGTGCCAGCAGTTACTCGATTCCCGACTCCGGCGGGGAGCTGTTTTTT. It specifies CASSYSIPDSGGELFF.

Here the CDR3 DNA reads TGCGCCAGCAAACTGACTCTAACGGACACTGAAGCTTTCTTT. The encoded protein is CASKLTLTDTEAFF. The genes are TRBV10-1 and TRBJ1-1; D is unresolved. CDR3 length equals 14 residues. Germline CDR1 reads WNHNN; CDR2 reads SYGVQD (reference sequence). V was trimmed by 7 bases and J by 3 bases, leaving 15 bases between them.

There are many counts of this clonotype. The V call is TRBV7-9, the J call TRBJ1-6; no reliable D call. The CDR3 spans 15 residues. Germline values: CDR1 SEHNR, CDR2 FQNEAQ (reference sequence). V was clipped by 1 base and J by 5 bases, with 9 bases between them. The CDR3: CASSLDGSHNSPLHF. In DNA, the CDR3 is TGTGCCAGCAGCTTAGATGGCAGCCATAATTCACCCCTCCACTTT.

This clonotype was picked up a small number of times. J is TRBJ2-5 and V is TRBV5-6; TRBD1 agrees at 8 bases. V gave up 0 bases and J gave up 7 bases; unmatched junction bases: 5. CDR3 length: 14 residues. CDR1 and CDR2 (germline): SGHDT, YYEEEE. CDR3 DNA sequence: TGTGCCAGCAGCTTGGACAGGGGGAAGGGGACCCAGTACTTC. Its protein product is CASSLDRGKGTQYF.

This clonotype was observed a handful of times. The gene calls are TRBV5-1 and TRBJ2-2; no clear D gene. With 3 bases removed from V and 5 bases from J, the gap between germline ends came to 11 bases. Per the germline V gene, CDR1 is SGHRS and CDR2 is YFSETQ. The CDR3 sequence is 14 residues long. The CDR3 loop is CASSWNPATGELFF. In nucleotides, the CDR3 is TGCGCCAGCAGCTGGAACCCGGCAACCGGGGAGCTGTTTTTT.

CDR3 sequence: CASSPTWADQETQYF. The CDR3 coding sequence is TGTGCCAGTAGCCCCACGTGGGCGGATCAAGAGACCCAGTACTTC. This rearrangement joins TRBV19 to TRBJ2-5; D ambiguous. Germline lookup yields CDR1 LNHDA and CDR2 SQIVND (reference sequence). V lost 6 bases to trimming and J lost 2 bases, with 16 bases between them. This CDR3 is 15 amino acids long.